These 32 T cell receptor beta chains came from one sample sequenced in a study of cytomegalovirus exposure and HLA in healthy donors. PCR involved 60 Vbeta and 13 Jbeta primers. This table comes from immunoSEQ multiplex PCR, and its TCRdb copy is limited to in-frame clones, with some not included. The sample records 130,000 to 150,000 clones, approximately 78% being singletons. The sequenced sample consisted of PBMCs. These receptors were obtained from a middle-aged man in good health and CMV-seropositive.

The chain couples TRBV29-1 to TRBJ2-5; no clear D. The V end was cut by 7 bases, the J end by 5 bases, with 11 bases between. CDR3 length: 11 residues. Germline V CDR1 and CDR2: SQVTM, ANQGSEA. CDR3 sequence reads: CSAYPYETQYF. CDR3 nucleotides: TGCAGCGCTTATCCTTATGAGACCCAGTACTTC.

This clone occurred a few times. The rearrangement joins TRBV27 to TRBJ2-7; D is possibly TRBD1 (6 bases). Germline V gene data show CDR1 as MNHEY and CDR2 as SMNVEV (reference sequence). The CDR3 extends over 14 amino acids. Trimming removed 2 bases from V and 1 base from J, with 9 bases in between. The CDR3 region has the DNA TGTGCCAGCAGTTTAAAACAGGGATCCTACGAGCAGTACTTC. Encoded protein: CASSLKQGSYEQYF.

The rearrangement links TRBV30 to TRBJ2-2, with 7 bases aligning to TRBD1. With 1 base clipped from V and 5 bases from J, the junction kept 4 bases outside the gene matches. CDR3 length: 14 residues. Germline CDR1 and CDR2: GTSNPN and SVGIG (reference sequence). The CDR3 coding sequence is TGTGCCTGGAGTGGGGGACAGACGACCGGGGAGCTGTTTTTT. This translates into CAWSGGQTTGELFF.

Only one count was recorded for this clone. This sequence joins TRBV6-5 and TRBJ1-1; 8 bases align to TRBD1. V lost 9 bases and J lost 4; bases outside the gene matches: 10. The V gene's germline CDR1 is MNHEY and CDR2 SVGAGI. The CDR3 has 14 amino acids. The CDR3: CASHARGRFTEAFF. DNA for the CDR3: TGTGCCAGTCACGCCAGGGGGCGGTTCACTGAAGCTTTCTTT.

CDR3 in amino acids: CASSLSFQETQYF. In DNA form, the CDR3 reads TGTGCCAGCAGTCTGTCCTTCCAAGAGACCCAGTACTTC. V is TRBV6-5 and J is TRBJ2-5; D gene unclear. The V end lost 5 bases, the J end lost 1 base, and 8 bases lay between the germline ends. The germline CDR1 and CDR2 sequences are MNHEY and SVGAGI. This CDR3 is built from 13 residues.

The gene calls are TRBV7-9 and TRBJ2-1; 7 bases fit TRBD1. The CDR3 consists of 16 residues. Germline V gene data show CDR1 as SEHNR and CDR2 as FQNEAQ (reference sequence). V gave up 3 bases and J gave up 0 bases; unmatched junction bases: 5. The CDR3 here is CASSLGDSSSYNEQFF. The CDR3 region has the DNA TGTGCCAGCAGCTTGGGGGACAGTTCCTCCTACAATGAGCAGTTCTTC.

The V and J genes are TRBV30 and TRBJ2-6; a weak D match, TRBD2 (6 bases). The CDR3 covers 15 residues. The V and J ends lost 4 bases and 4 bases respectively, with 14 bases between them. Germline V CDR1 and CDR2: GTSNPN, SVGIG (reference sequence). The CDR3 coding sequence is TGTGCCTGGATCGGAGGGGCGAAAGGGGCCAACGTCCTGACTTTC. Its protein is CAWIGGAKGANVLTF.

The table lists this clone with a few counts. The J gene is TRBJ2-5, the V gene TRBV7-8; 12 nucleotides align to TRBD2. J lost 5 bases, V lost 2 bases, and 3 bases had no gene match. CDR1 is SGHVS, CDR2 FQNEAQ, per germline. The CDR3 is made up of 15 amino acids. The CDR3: CASSLLAGGKETQYF. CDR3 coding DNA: TGTGCCAGCAGCTTACTAGCGGGAGGGAAGGAGACCCAGTACTTC. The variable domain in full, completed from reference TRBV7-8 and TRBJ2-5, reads GAGVSQSPRYKVAKRGQDVALRCDPISGHVSLFWYQQALGQGPEFLTYFQNEAQLDKSGLPSDRFFAERPEGSVSTLKIQRTQQEDSAVYLCASSLLAGGKETQYFGPGTRLLVL.

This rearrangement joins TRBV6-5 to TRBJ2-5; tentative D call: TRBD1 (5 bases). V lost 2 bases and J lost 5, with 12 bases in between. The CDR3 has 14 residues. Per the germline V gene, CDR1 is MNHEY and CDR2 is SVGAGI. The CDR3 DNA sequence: TGTGCCAGCAGTTACGGGGCCCCGAGGGAGACCCAGTACTTC. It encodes CASSYGAPRETQYF.

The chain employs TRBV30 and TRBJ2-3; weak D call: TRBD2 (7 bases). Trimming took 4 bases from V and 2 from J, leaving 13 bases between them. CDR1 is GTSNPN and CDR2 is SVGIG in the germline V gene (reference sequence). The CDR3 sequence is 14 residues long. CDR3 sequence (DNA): TGTGCCTGGATAGAGGGGGGGACCACAGATACGCAGTATTTT. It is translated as CAWIEGGTTDTQYF.

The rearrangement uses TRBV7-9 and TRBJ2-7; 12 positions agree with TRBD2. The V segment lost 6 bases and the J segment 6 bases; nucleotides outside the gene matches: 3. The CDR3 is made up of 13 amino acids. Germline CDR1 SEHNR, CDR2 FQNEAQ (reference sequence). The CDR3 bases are TGTGCCAGCAGACTAGCGGGAGGTTCCGAGCAGTACTTC. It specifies CASRLAGGSEQYF.

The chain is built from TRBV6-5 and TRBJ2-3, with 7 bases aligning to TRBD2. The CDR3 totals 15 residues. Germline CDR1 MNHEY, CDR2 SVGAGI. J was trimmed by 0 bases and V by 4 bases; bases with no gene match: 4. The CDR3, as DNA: TGTGCCAGCAGTTTACTAGCGCTGAGCACAGATACGCAGTATTTT. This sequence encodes CASSLLALSTDTQYF.

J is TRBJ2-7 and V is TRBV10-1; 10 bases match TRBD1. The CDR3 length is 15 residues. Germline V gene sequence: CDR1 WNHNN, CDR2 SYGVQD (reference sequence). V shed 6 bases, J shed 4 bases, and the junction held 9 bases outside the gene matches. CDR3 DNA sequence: TGCGCCAGCAGCCTCGGGACAGGGGAGAGATACGAGCAGTACTTC. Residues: CASSLGTGERYEQYF.

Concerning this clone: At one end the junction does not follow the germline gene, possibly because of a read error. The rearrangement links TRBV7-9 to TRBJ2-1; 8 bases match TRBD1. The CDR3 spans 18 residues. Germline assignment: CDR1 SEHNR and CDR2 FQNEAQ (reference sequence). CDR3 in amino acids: CSSSYTTTQGASYNEQFF. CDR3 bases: TGTTCCAGCAGCTATACCACGACCCAGGGGGCCTCCTACAATGAGCAGTTCTTC. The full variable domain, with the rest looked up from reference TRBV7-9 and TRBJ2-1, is DTGVSQNPRHKITKRGQNVTFRCDPISEHNRLYWYRQTLGQGPEFLTYFQNEAQLEKSRLLSDRFSAERPKGSFSTLEIQRTEQGDSAMYLCSSSYTTTQGASYNEQFFGPGTRLTVL.

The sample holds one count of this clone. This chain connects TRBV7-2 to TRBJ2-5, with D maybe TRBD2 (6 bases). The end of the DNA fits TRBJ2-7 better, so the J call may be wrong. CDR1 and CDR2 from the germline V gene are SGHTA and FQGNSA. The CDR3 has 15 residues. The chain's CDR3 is CASSLWGDLGDEQYF. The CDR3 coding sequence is TGTGCCAGCAGCTTATGGGGGGACTTAGGCGACGAGCAGTACTTC.

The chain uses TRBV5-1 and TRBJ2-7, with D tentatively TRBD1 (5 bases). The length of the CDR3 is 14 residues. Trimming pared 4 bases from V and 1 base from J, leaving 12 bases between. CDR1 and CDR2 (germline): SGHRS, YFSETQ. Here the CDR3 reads CASSDLGASYEQYF. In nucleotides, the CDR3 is TGCGCCAGCAGCGACCTAGGGGCTTCCTACGAGCAGTACTTC.

The CDR3 here is CASSQDPGTGANVLTF. In nucleotides, the CDR3 is TGCGCCAGCAGCCAAGATCCGGGTACTGGGGCCAACGTCCTGACTTTC. V is TRBV4-1 and J is TRBJ2-6; D call uncertain. This CDR3 is built from 16 residues. Trimming left V 0 bases short and J 2 bases short, with 8 bases between. Germline values: CDR1 MGHRA, CDR2 YSYEKL.

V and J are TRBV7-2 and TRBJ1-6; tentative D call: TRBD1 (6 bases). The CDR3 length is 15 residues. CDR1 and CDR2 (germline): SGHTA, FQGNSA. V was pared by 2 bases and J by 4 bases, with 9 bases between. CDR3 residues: CASSLQTGYNSPLHF. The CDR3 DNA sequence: TGTGCCAGCAGCTTACAGACAGGATATAATTCACCCCTCCACTTT.

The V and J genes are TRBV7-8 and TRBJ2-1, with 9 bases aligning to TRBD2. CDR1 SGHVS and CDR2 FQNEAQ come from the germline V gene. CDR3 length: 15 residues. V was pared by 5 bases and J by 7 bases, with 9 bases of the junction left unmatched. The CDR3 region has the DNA TGTGCCAGCAGCCCAGTTGCGGGAGGGTTTAATGAGCAGTTCTTC. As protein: CASSPVAGGFNEQFF.

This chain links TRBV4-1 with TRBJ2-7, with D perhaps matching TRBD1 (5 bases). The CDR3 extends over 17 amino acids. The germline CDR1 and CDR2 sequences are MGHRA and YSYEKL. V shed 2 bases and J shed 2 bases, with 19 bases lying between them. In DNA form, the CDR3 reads TGCGCCAGCAGCCAAAGTGCGATTGACAGAATTACCTACGAGCAGTACTTC. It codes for CASSQSAIDRITYEQYF.

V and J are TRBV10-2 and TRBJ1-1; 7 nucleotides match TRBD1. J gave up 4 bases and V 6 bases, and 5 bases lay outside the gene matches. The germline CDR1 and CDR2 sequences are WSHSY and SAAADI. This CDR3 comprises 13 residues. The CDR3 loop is CASSPQGVTEAFF. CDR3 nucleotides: TGCGCCAGCAGCCCCCAGGGGGTCACTGAAGCTTTCTTT.

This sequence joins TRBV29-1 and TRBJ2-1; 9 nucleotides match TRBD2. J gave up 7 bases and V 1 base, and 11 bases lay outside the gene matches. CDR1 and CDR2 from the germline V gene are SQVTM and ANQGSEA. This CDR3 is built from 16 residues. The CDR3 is CSVEAPGTSLGNEQFF. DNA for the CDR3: TGCAGCGTTGAAGCCCCCGGGACTAGCCTGGGGAATGAGCAGTTCTTC.

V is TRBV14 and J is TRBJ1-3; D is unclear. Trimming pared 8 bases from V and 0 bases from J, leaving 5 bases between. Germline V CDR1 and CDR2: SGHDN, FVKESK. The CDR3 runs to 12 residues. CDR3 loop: CASRGSGNTIYF. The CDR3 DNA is TGTGCCAGCCGAGGCTCTGGAAACACCATATATTTT. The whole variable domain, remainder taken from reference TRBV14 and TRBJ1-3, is EAGVTQFPSHSVIEKGQTVTLRCDPISGHDNLYWYRRVMGKEIKFLLHFVKESKQDESGMPNNRFLAERTGGTYSTLKVQPAELEDSGVYFCASRGSGNTIYFGEGSWLTVV.

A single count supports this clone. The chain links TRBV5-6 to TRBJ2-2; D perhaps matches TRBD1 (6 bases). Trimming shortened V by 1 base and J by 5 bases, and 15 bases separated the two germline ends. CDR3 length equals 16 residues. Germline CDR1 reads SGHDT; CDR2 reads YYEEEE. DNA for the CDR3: TGTGCCAGCAGCTTGTTAACAGGGTTTACTACCGGGGAGCTGTTTTTT. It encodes CASSLLTGFTTGELFF.

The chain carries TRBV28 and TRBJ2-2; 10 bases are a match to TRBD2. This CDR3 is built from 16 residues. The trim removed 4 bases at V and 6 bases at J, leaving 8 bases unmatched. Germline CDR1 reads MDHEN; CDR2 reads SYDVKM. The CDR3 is CASSYSGAGGPGELFF. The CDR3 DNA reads TGTGCCAGCAGTTACTCCGGAGCGGGAGGGCCCGGGGAGCTGTTTTTT. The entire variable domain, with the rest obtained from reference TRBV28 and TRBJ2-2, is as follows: DVKVTQSSRYLVKRTGEKVFLECVQDMDHENMFWYRQDPGLGLRLIYFSYDVKMKEKGDIPEGYSVSREKKERFSLILESASTNQTSMYLCASSYSGAGGPGELFFGEGSRLTVL.

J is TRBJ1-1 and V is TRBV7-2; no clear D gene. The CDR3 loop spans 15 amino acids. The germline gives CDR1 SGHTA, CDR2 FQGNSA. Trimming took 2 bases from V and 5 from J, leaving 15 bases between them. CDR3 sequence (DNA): TGTGCCAGCAGCTTATTCAGAGGAGGAGGTACTGAAGCTTTCTTT. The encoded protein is CASSLFRGGGTEAFF.

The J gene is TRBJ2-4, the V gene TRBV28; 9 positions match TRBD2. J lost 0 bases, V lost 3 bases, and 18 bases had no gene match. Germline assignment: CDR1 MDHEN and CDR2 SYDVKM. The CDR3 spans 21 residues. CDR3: CASSFDGRTSGLPLAKNIQYF. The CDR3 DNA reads TGTGCCAGCAGTTTTGATGGAAGAACTAGCGGGCTACCCCTAGCCAAAAACATTCAGTACTTC.

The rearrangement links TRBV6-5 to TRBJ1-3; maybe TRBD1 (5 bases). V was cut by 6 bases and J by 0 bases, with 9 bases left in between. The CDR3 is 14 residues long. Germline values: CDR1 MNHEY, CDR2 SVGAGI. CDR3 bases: TGTGCCAGCAGCAAAAGGGGCTCTGGAAACACCATATATTTT. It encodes CASSKRGSGNTIYF.

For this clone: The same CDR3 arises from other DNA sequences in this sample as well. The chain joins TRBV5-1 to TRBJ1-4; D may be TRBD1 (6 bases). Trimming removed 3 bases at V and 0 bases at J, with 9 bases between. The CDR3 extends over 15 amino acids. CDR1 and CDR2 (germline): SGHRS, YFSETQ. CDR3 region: CASSSGTTTNEKLFF. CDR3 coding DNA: TGCGCCAGCAGCTCCGGGACAACAACTAATGAAAAACTGTTTTTT.

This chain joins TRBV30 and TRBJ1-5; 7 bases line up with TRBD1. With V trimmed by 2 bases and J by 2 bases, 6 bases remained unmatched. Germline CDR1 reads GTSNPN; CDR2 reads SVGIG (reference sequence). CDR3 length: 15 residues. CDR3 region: CAWSTSTGGNQPQHF. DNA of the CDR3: TGTGCCTGGAGTACCTCCACAGGGGGCAATCAGCCCCAGCATTTT.

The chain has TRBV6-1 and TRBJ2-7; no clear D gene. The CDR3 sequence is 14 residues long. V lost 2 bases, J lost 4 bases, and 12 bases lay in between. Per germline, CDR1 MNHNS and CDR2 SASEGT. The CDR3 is CASSEPRGRYEQYF. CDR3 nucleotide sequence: TGTGCCAGCAGTGAACCCAGAGGCCGTTACGAGCAGTACTTC.

CDR3 region: CASSLEPTGGRDEQYF. For the CDR3, the DNA is TGCGCCAGCAGCTTGGAACCCACAGGGGGCCGGGACGAGCAGTACTTC. The gene calls are TRBV5-1 and TRBJ2-5, with 9 positions matching TRBD1. Judging by the DNA end, TRBJ2-7 fits better; the J call may be wrong. This CDR3 is 16 amino acids long. Germline V gives CDR1 SGHRS, CDR2 YFSETQ.